This T cell receptor beta chain is from a study of cytomegalovirus exposure and HLA in healthy donors. Overall study results and limits: A list of 150 to 200 TCR beta chains associated with cytomegalovirus was given. Later, TCR association rates were found to vary by HLA locus, highest for DRB1 and lowest for HLA-C. Most TCR sequences were rare, but some public TCRs occurred in many donors.

CDR1 is MGHRA and CDR2 is YSYEKL in the germline V gene. The CDR3 is made up of 13 amino acids. Trimming stripped 5 bases from V and 3 bases from J, with 8 bases between. 60 Vbeta and 13 Jbeta primers were used in PCR. TCRdb's table, derived via immunoSEQ multiplex PCR, lists solely in-frame clones and lacks some. The table shows around 150,000 clones, with 76% occurring only once. As for this clone: Its specificity is not known.

This receptor was identified in a man aged 40-49 years in good health and CMV-seronegative. The sequenced sample was PBMCs. The V and J genes are TRBV4-1 and TRBJ2-1; D may be TRBD1 (6 bases). Here the CDR3 reads CASSDRLYNEQFF. The CDR3, as DNA: TGCGCCAGCAGCGACAGGCTCTACAATGAGCAGTTCTTC.